This T cell receptor beta chain was obtained from a study of PD-1 blockade in classical Hodgkin lymphoma. In the case of this clone: Its matching antigen is unknown.

The CDR3 runs to 14 residues. CDR1 SGHKS and CDR2 YYEKEE come from the germline V gene (reference sequence). The V end was cut by 4 bases, the J end by 2 bases, with 10 bases between. Study-wide results and caveats: The study found that TCR diversity rose significantly by C4D1 in CD4+ but not CD8+ cells. With respect to the repertoire differences, their causes, possibly disease activity or prior therapy, remain undefined.

Stated time point: cycle 4 day 1 (C4D1), after less than seven weeks of nivolumab. No patient escaped relapse after autologous stem cell transplantation, and brentuximab vedotin exposure varied. Measured with immunoSEQ multiplex PCR; TCRdb has only the in-frame clones, and not every one. Of around 40,000 clones listed, about three quarters were seen once; the top ten hold roughly 9.2%. The sequence derives from a human donor with classical Hodgkin lymphoma. J is TRBJ1-5 and V is TRBV5-5; tentative D call: TRBD1 (6 bases). The sequenced sample was peripheral blood mononuclear cells (PBMCs), obtained before the fourth cycle of nivolumab. The CDR3: CASSRGAGNQPQHF. The CDR3 DNA follows: TGTGCCAGCAGCCGGGGGGCGGGCAATCAGCCCCAGCATTTT.